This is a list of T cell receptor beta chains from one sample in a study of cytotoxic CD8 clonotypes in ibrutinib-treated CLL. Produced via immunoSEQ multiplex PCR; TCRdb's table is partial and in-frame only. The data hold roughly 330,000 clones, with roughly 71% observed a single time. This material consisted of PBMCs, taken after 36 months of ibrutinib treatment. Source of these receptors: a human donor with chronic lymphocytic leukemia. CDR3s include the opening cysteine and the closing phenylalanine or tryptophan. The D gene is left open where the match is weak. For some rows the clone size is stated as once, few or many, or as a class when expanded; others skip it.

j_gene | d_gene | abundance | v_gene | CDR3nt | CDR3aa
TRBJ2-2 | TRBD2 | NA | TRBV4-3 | TGCGCCAGCAGCCACCAGACTAGCGGGAACACCGGGGAGCTGTTTTTT | CASSHQTSGNTGELFF
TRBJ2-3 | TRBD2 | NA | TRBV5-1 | TGCGCCAGCAGCTTGGCCCAGCGGGGGACCATTCTCACAGATACGCAGTATTTT | CASSLAQRGTILTDTQYF
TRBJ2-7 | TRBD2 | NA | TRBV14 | TGTGCCAGCAGCCAACGCGGACTAGCGGGAGGCTACGAGCAGTACTTC | CASSQRGLAGGYEQYF
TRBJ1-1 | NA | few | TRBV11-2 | TGTGCCAGCAGCTTAGCTAGGACGAACACTGAAGCTTTCTTT | CASSLARTNTEAFF
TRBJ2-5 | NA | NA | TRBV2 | TGTGCCAGCAGTGGCGGGCTAGCTAATGTCGAGACCCAGTACTTC | CASSGGLANVETQYF
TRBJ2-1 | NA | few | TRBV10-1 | TGCGCCAGCAGTACGGGGACGCAGCAGTTCTTC | CASSTGTQQFF
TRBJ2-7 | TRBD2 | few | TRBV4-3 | TGCGCCAGCAGCCAAGACTGGGCTAGCGGGCCCTACGAGCAGTACTTC | CASSQDWASGPYEQYF
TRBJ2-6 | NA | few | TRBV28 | TGTGCCAGCAGTCCGGCCTCTGGGGCCAACGTCCTGACTTTC | CASSPASGANVLTF
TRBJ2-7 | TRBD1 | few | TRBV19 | TGTGCCAGTAGTTTTACAGGGGGGCCCTCCTACGAGCAGTACTTC | CASSFTGGPSYEQYF
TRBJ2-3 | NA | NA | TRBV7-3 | TGTGCCAGCAGCCTTGTCGGGGGCACAGATACGCAGTATTTT | CASSLVGGTDTQYF
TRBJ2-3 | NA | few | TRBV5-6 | TGTGCCAGCAGCTGGACGGGCCAAGAAAGTCTGGCGCAGTATTTT | CASSWTGQESLAQYF
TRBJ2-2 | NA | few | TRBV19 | TGTGCCAGTAGTATAAGTAGGAACACCGGGGAGCTGTTTTTT | CASSISRNTGELFF
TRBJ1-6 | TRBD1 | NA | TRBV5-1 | TGCGCCAGCAGCTTGGGGACAGGGGATGAGTCACCCCTCCACTTT | CASSLGTGDESPLHF
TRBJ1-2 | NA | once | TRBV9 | TGTGCCAGCAGCCCACCCGCTTGGGAGGGCTACACCTTC | CASSPPAWEGYTF
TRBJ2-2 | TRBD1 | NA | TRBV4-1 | TGCGCCAGCAGCCACCCGGGACAGCGCATCGGGGAGCTGTTTTTT | CASSHPGQRIGELFF
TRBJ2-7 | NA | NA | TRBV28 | TGTGCCAGCAGGCCAACAGCTTACGAGCAGTACTTC | CASRPTAYEQYF
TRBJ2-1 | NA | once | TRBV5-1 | TGCGCCAGCAGCTTGGAAGAGACTAGTGGTAACTACAATGAGCAGTTCTTC | CASSLEETSGNYNEQFF
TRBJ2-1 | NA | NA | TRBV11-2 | TGTGCCAGCAGCTTTTTTAGCGGGACAGGACTATACAATGAGCAGTTCTTC | CASSFFSGTGLYNEQFF
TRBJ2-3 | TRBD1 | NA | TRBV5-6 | TGTGCCAGCAGCTTGGTCGGACAGGGCGGATATACGCAGTATTTT | CASSLVGQGGYTQYF
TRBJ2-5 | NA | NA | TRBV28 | TGTGCCAGCAGTTTAGATTGGGGAGTTGAGACCCAGTACTTC | CASSLDWGVETQYF
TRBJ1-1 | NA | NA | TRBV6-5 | TGTGCCAGCAGTTACTCGGTGGGGCTCACTGAAGCTTTCTTT | CASSYSVGLTEAFF
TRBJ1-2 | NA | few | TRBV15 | TGTGCCACCAGCAGAGATACCCCCACTACCGGGACCACACATCCTAACTATGGCTACACCTTC | CATSRDTPTTGTTHPNYGYTF
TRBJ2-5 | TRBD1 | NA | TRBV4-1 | TGCGCCAGCAGTCCTACAGGGGGTCAAGAGACCCAGTACTTC | CASSPTGGQETQYF
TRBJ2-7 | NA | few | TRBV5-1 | TGCGCCAGCAGCTTGACATGGGGTTTCGGGGTTTTCACCTACGAGCAGTACTTC | CASSLTWGFGVFTYEQYF
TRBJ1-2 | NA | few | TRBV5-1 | TGCGCCAGCAGCTTGGGGATCTATTATGGCTACACCTTC | CASSLGIYYGYTF
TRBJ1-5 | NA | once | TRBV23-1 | TGCGCCAGCAGGGTCGGCCAGCCCCAGCATTTT | CASRVGQPQHF
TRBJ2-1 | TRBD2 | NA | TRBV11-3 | TGTGCCAGCAGCTCCGGGACTAGCAGGCCCAATGAGCAGTTCTTC | CASSSGTSRPNEQFF
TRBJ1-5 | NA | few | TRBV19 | TGTGCCAGTAGTATTAAAGACAATCAGCCCCAGCATTTT | CASSIKDNQPQHF
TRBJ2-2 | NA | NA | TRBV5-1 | TGCGCCAGCAGCCACCTCAGGGGTTCCACCGGGGAGCTGTTTTTT | CASSHLRGSTGELFF
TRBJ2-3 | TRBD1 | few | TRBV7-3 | TGTGCCAGCAGCCCCCACAGGGGGCGCACAGATACGCAGTATTTT | CASSPHRGRTDTQYF
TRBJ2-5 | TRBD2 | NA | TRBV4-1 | TGCGCCAGCAGCCAAGAACCTAGCGGGGGGGCTCTAGTGGAGACCCAGTACTTC | CASSQEPSGGALVETQYF
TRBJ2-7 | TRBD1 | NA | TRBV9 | TGTGCCAGCAGCGTAGGGTGGGACAGGGCCACCTACGAGCAGTACTTC | CASSVGWDRATYEQYF
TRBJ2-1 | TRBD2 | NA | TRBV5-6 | TGTGCCAGCAGCTTGGCGGGACCCCTTCTAGCGGATGAGCAGTTCTTC | CASSLAGPLLADEQFF
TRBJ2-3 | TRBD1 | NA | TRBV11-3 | TGTGCCAGCAGCCACGGGACAGGGTCCACAGATACGCAGTATTTT | CASSHGTGSTDTQYF
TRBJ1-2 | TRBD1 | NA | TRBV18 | TGTGCCAGCTCACCTCGTACAGGGGGGTATGGCTACACCTTC | CASSPRTGGYGYTF
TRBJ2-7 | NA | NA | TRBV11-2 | TGTGCCAGCAGCTTATACACGTCCTACGAGCAGTACTTC | CASSLYTSYEQYF
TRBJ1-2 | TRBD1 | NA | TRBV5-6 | TGTGCCAGCAGCTTCCGGACAGGGGGCTTGAGTGGCTACACCTTC | CASSFRTGGLSGYTF
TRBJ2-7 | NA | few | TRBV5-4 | TGTGCCAGCAGCCTCATAAGTCGGGAGCAGTACTTC | CASSLISREQYF
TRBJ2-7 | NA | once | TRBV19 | TGTGCCAGTAGGGCGGCGGATTCGACCTACGAGCAGTACTTC | CASRAADSTYEQYF
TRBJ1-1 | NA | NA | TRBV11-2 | TGTGCCAGCAGCTTAGGCGCAGATTTCACTGAAGCTTTCTTT | CASSLGADFTEAFF
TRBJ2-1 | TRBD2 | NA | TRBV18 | TGTGCCAGCTCACCAGTGGGTACGGGGGGGCCGGGTGAGCAGTTCTTC | CASSPVGTGGPGEQFF